This T cell receptor (beta chain) was captured by sequencing in a study of cytomegalovirus exposure and HLA in healthy donors (TCRdb year 2017). For context, the study as a whole: According to a later analysis, one platform produced both the 120 validation repertoires and the 730 or so repertoires of the first cohort. High-throughput TCR immunosequencing, statistical association of individual TCRs with disease status, and machine learning were combined to predict cytomegalovirus infection status. The aim of the study was to test whether cataloging public T cell receptors could identify signatures of past pathogen exposure. A separate validation cohort of roughly 130 different subjects was used in addition to the roughly 670-subject first cohort. On the study overall, not on this receptor specifically: Cytomegalovirus status was reported to be diagnosed by the classifier with high specificity and sensitivity in both the original and validation cohorts. All 120 or so repertoires were used to score co-occurrence in the validation cohort in a later analysis, because that analysis had no HLA typing for the cohort. Subsequent analysis determined that TCRs grouped into clusters in the first cohort also showed a tendency toward co-occurrence across the 120 validation repertoires, and about 93% of cluster scores exceeded 0. The study gave a list of 150 to 200 TCR beta chains associated with cytomegalovirus. The authors suggested that the approach could potentially be extended to other disease states and immunological phenotypes. Across donors, most TCR sequences were observed very rarely, whereas some public TCRs were present in many individuals. A few of the identified cytomegalovirus-associated TCR beta chains were confirmed in vitro to be specific for cytomegalovirus antigens.

The library was prepared using the immunoSEQ multiplex PCR assay. The paper's processing steps were these. A statistical classification framework was built to diagnose cytomegalovirus status from the catalog of TCR beta chain sequences. As stored in TCRdb, this immuneACCESS dataset retains in-frame rearrangements with V and J assigned. A fraction of the clones does not appear; measured against another copy, unresolved V genes explain less than half of the discrepancy, and the remainder lacks a known reason. V and J calls and clone size come straight from that table; D and trimming were deduced from the DNA. The sample has over 150,000 clones on record, about 79% of them singletons. The ten top clones hold around 15% of the sample. Of note for this clone: Which antigen it targets is not known. No base quality information exists; no much larger clone differs at one position.

CDR1 and CDR2 are drawn from the germline V gene: KGHSH, LQKENI. V is cut by 2 bases and J by 4 bases, and the space between the germline ends is 13 bases. The CDR3 covers 15 residues, taking in both the cysteine and the phenylalanine. Here the CDR3 DNA is all that survives: 45 bases in frame from base 1. Separate from the approximately 700-subject first cohort, the validation cohort of roughly 110 subjects was the group to which the donors belonged. Sequenced sample: PBMCs. The chain links TRBV18 with TRBJ2-3; a tentative D match to TRBD1 spans 6 bases. The receptor was derived from a woman in her twenties or thirties in good health and CMV-seropositive. The CDR3 protein sequence reads: CASSPRSGVPDTQYF. The nucleotides are TGTGCCAGCTCACCAAGGTCAGGGGTTCCAGATACGCAGTATTTT.